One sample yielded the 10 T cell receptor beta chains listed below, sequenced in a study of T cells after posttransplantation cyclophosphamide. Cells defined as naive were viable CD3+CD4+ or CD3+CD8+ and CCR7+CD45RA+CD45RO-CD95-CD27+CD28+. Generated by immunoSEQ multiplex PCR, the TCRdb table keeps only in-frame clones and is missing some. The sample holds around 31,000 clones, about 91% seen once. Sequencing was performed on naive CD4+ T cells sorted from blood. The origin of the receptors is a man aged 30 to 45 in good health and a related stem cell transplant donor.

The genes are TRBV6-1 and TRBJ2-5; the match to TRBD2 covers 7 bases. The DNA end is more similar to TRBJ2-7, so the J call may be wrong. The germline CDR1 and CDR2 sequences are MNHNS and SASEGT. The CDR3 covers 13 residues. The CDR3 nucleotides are TGTGCCAGCCGGGAGGCCAGACCCTACGAGCAGTACTTC. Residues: CASREARPYEQYF.

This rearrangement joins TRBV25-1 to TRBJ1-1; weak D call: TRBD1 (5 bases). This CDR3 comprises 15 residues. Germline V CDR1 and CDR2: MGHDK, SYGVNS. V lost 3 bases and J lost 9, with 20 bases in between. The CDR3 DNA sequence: TGTGCCAGCAGTGACCCGGTCAGGGCGGTCGGAAAAGCTTTCTTT. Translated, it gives CASSDPVRAVGKAFF.

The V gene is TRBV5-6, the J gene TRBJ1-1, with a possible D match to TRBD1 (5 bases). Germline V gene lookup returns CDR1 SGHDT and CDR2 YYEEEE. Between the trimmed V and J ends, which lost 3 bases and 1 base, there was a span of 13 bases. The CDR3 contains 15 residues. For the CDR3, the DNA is TGTGCCAGCAGCTCGGGGGTGTGGGGGAACACTGAAGCTTTCTTT. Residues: CASSSGVWGNTEAFF.

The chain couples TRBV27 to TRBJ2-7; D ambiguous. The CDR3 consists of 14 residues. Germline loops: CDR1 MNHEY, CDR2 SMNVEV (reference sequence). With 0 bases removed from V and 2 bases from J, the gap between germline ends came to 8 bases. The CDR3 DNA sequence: TGTGCCAGCAGTTTATCACACACAGCCTACGAGCAGTACTTC. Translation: CASSLSHTAYEQYF.

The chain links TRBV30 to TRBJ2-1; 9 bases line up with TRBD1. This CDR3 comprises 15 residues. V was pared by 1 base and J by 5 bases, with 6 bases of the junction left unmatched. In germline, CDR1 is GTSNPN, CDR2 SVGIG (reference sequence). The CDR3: CAWSADRGPNNEQFF. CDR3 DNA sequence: TGTGCCTGGAGTGCGGACAGGGGACCTAACAATGAGCAGTTCTTC.

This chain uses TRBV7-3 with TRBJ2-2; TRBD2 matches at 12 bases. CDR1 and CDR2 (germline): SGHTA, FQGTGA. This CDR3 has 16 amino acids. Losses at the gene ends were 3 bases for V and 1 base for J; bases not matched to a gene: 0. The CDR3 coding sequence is TGTGCCAGCAGCTTGACTAGCGGGGGGAACACCGGGGAGCTGTTTTTT. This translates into CASSLTSGGNTGELFF. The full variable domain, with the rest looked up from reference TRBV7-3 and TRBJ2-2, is GAGVSQTPSNKVTEKGKYVELRCDPISGHTALYWYRQSLGQGPEFLIYFQGTGAADDSGLPNDRFFAVRPEGSVSTLKIQRTERGDSAVYLCASSLTSGGNTGELFFGEGSRLTVL.

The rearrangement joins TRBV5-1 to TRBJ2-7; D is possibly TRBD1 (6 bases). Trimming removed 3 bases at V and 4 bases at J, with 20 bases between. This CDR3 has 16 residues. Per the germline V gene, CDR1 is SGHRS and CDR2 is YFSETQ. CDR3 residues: CASSSHAQGFGYEQYF. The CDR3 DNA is TGCGCCAGCAGCTCCCACGCCCAGGGGTTCGGGTACGAGCAGTACTTC.

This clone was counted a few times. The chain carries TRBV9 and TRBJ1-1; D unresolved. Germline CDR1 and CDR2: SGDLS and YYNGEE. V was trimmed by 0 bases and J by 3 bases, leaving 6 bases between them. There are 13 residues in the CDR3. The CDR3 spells CASSVARDTEAFF. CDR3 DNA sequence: TGTGCCAGCAGCGTAGCTAGAGACACTGAAGCTTTCTTT.

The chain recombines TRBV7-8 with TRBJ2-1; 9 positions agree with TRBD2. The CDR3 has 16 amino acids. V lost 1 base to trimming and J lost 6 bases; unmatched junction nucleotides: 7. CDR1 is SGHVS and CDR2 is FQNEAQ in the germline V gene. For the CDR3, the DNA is TGTGCCAGCAGCTTAGGAACGCTAGCGGGGATCAATGAGCAGTTCTTC. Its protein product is CASSLGTLAGINEQFF.

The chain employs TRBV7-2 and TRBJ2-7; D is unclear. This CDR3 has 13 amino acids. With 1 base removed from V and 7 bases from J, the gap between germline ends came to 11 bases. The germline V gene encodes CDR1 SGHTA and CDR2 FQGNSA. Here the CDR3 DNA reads TGTGCCAGCAGCTTAGTAGCCGATCGGGAGCAGTACTTC. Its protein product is CASSLVADREQYF.